This is a list of T cell receptor beta chains from one sample in a study of blood T cell repertoires in COVID-19. Clones were sequenced by immunoSEQ multiplex PCR, and TCRdb holds only the in-frame ones, with some missing. This table has hundreds of thousands of clones, approximately 90% appearing once. The specimen sequenced was PBMCs or T cells enriched from blood (not recorded which). These receptor sequences come from a man in his thirties or forties who had recovered from COVID-19. CDR3s include the opening cysteine and the closing phenylalanine or tryptophan. The D gene is left open where the match is weak. Only some rows state a clone size, as once, few, many or a class for expanded clones.

v_call: TRBV15
d_call: -
cdr3_length: 14
clone_size: -
j_call: TRBJ1-1
cdr3_aa: CATSRATGNTEAFF
cdr3_nt: TGTGCCACCAGCAGAGCTACAGGGAACACTGAAGCTTTCTTT

v_call: TRBV2
d_call: -
cdr3_length: 13
clone_size: -
j_call: TRBJ1-1
cdr3_aa: CAGGAGLNTEAFF
cdr3_nt: TGTGCCGGGGGGGCAGGGCTGAACACTGAAGCTTTCTTT

v_call: TRBV27
d_call: -
cdr3_length: 14
clone_size: -
j_call: TRBJ1-4
cdr3_aa: CASSLWARNEKLFF
cdr3_nt: TGTGCCAGCAGTTTATGGGCCCGAAATGAAAAACTGTTTTTT

v_call: TRBV7-2
d_call: TRBD1
cdr3_length: 14
clone_size: -
j_call: TRBJ2-5
cdr3_aa: CASSLGQGAKTQYF
cdr3_nt: TGTGCCAGCAGCTTAGGACAGGGGGCGAAGACCCAGTACTTC

v_call: TRBV7-3
d_call: TRBD1
cdr3_length: 14
clone_size: -
j_call: TRBJ2-2
cdr3_aa: CASTPGQGPGELFF
cdr3_nt: TGTGCCAGTACCCCGGGACAGGGGCCCGGGGAGCTGTTTTTT

v_call: TRBV7-2
d_call: -
cdr3_length: 17
clone_size: -
j_call: TRBJ1-2
cdr3_aa: CASSLTNLQGPNYGYTF
cdr3_nt: TGTGCCAGCAGCCTCACCAACTTACAGGGCCCTAACTATGGCTACACCTTC

v_call: TRBV28
d_call: -
cdr3_length: 15
clone_size: -
j_call: TRBJ1-6
cdr3_aa: CASSALRGTNSPLHF
cdr3_nt: TGTGCCAGCAGTGCACTCAGGGGTACAAATTCACCCCTCCACTTT

v_call: TRBV7-8
d_call: TRBD1
cdr3_length: 15
clone_size: -
j_call: TRBJ1-2
cdr3_aa: CASSKGTGGTLGYTF
cdr3_nt: TGTGCCAGCAGCAAAGGGACAGGGGGGACCCTAGGTTACACCTTC

v_call: TRBV3-1/TRBV3-2
d_call: TRBD1
cdr3_length: 14
clone_size: once
j_call: TRBJ1-5
cdr3_aa: CASSQGQGTQPQHF
cdr3_nt: TGTGCCAGCAGCCAAGGACAGGGGACTCAGCCCCAGCATTTT

v_call: TRBV10-1
d_call: -
cdr3_length: 13
clone_size: -
j_call: TRBJ2-7
cdr3_aa: CASSEDSTYGQYF
cdr3_nt: TGCGCCAGCAGCGAAGACAGTACCTACGGGCAGTACTTC

v_call: TRBV5-1
d_call: -
cdr3_length: 15
clone_size: -
j_call: TRBJ2-2
cdr3_aa: CASSLGAPSTGELFF
cdr3_nt: TGCGCCAGCAGCTTGGGAGCCCCGAGCACCGGGGAGCTGTTTTTT

v_call: TRBV6-5
d_call: TRBD2
cdr3_length: 15
clone_size: -
j_call: TRBJ2-7
cdr3_aa: CASSYSVAGEYEQYF
cdr3_nt: TGTGCCAGCAGTTACTCGGTAGCGGGAGAGTACGAGCAGTACTTC

v_call: TRBV7-9
d_call: TRBD2
cdr3_length: 19
clone_size: -
j_call: TRBJ2-3
cdr3_aa: CASSPSVIGTSKGTDTQYF
cdr3_nt: TGTGCCAGCAGCCCTTCGGTAATCGGGACTAGTAAGGGCACAGATACGCAGTATTTT

v_call: TRBV24-1
d_call: TRBD2
cdr3_length: 16
clone_size: -
j_call: TRBJ2-3
cdr3_aa: CATSDTREGQGDTQYF
cdr3_nt: TGTGCCACCAGTGATACGAGGGAGGGCCAGGGAGATACGCAGTATTTT

v_call: TRBV3-1/TRBV3-2
d_call: TRBD2
cdr3_length: 16
clone_size: -
j_call: TRBJ2-7
cdr3_aa: CASSQVIKGLIYEQYF
cdr3_nt: TGTGCCAGCAGCCAAGTTATAAAGGGACTAATCTACGAGCAGTACTTC

v_call: TRBV5-5
d_call: -
cdr3_length: 14
clone_size: -
j_call: TRBJ1-1
cdr3_aa: CASTQGGGPGEAFF
cdr3_nt: TGTGCCAGCACCCAAGGGGGTGGCCCGGGTGAAGCTTTCTTT

v_call: TRBV9
d_call: TRBD2
cdr3_length: 14
clone_size: -
j_call: TRBJ2-7
cdr3_aa: CASSVTSGAYEQYF
cdr3_nt: TGTGCCAGCAGCGTTACTAGCGGGGCCTACGAGCAGTACTTC

v_call: TRBV7-2
d_call: TRBD1
cdr3_length: 12
clone_size: -
j_call: TRBJ1-2
cdr3_aa: CASSWDRAGYTF
cdr3_nt: TGTGCCAGCAGCTGGGACAGGGCTGGCTACACCTTC

v_call: TRBV4-1
d_call: -
cdr3_length: 15
clone_size: -
j_call: TRBJ2-1
cdr3_aa: CASSHFGGMGGEQFF
cdr3_nt: TGCGCCAGCAGTCATTTCGGCGGGATGGGGGGTGAGCAGTTCTTC

v_call: TRBV3-1/TRBV3-2
d_call: -
cdr3_length: 14
clone_size: -
j_call: TRBJ2-2
cdr3_aa: CASSQVGVTGELFF
cdr3_nt: TGTGCCAGCAGCCAAGTCGGGGTAACCGGGGAGCTGTTTTTT

v_call: TRBV3-1/TRBV3-2
d_call: TRBD2
cdr3_length: 15
clone_size: -
j_call: TRBJ2-3
cdr3_aa: CASSLTSGFVDTQYF
cdr3_nt: TGTGCCAGCAGCTTGACTAGCGGTTTCGTAGATACGCAGTATTTT

v_call: TRBV18
d_call: TRBD2
cdr3_length: 16
clone_size: -
j_call: TRBJ2-2
cdr3_aa: CASSPSPSGNTGELFF
cdr3_nt: TGTGCCAGCTCACCAAGTCCTAGCGGTAACACCGGGGAGCTGTTTTTT

v_call: TRBV29-1
d_call: TRBD2
cdr3_length: 18
clone_size: few
j_call: TRBJ2-3
cdr3_aa: CSVDPGTTGGSSTDTQYF
cdr3_nt: TGCAGCGTTGATCCGGGAACTACGGGCGGGAGCTCCACAGATACGCAGTATTTT

v_call: TRBV6-4
d_call: -
cdr3_length: 16
clone_size: -
j_call: TRBJ1-6
cdr3_aa: CASSVEGHSGSSPLHF
cdr3_nt: TGTGCCAGCAGTGTTGAGGGGCACTCCGGGAGTTCACCCCTCCACTTT

v_call: TRBV5-1
d_call: -
cdr3_length: 16
clone_size: -
j_call: TRBJ2-2
cdr3_aa: CASSLDSGVTYGELFF
cdr3_nt: TGCGCCAGCAGCTTGGACTCGGGGGTCACTTACGGGGAGCTGTTTTTT

v_call: TRBV25-1
d_call: -
cdr3_length: 13
clone_size: -
j_call: TRBJ1-1
cdr3_aa: CASRIGGRTEAFF
cdr3_nt: TGTGCCAGCAGGATAGGAGGGAGGACTGAAGCTTTCTTT

v_call: TRBV29-1
d_call: -
cdr3_length: 11
clone_size: -
j_call: TRBJ2-5
cdr3_aa: CSGLDLETQYF
cdr3_nt: TGCAGCGGCCTAGACTTAGAGACCCAGTACTTC

v_call: TRBV19
d_call: -
cdr3_length: 13
clone_size: -
j_call: TRBJ1-5
cdr3_aa: CASHQATGQPQHF
cdr3_nt: TGTGCCAGTCACCAAGCTACCGGTCAGCCCCAGCATTTT

v_call: TRBV5-1
d_call: -
cdr3_length: 14
clone_size: -
j_call: TRBJ1-1
cdr3_aa: CASSLARQAVEAFF
cdr3_nt: TGCGCCAGCAGCTTGGCCCGGCAGGCTGTCGAAGCTTTCTTT

v_call: TRBV7-9
d_call: -
cdr3_length: 14
clone_size: -
j_call: TRBJ2-7
cdr3_aa: CASGRTVPPYEQYF
cdr3_nt: TGTGCCAGCGGTAGGACAGTTCCTCCCTACGAGCAGTACTTC

v_call: TRBV19
d_call: -
cdr3_length: 15
clone_size: -
j_call: TRBJ1-5
cdr3_aa: CASGQTAYSNQPQHF
cdr3_nt: TGTGCCAGTGGTCAGACAGCTTATAGCAATCAGCCCCAGCATTTT

v_call: TRBV5-1
d_call: TRBD2
cdr3_length: 16
clone_size: -
j_call: TRBJ2-5
cdr3_aa: CASSLDATGGQETQYF
cdr3_nt: TGCGCCAGCAGCTTGGATGCGACGGGAGGTCAAGAGACCCAGTACTTC

v_call: TRBV3-1/TRBV3-2
d_call: -
cdr3_length: 16
clone_size: -
j_call: TRBJ1-4
cdr3_aa: CASSPANGGFNEKLFF
cdr3_nt: TGTGCCAGCAGCCCCGCCAACGGCGGATTTAATGAAAAACTGTTTTTT

v_call: TRBV6-5
d_call: TRBD1
cdr3_length: 12
clone_size: -
j_call: TRBJ1-5
cdr3_aa: CASGQGTQPQHF
cdr3_nt: TGTGCCAGCGGACAGGGGACTCAGCCCCAGCATTTT

v_call: TRBV28
d_call: -
cdr3_length: 16
clone_size: -
j_call: TRBJ2-7
cdr3_aa: CASTPLYGLGGYEQYF
cdr3_nt: TGTGCCAGCACCCCCCTATATGGCCTAGGAGGGTACGAGCAGTACTTC

v_call: TRBV28
d_call: -
cdr3_length: 14
clone_size: -
j_call: TRBJ1-1
cdr3_aa: CASSPGGAHTEAFF
cdr3_nt: TGTGCCAGCAGTCCGGGGGGGGCGCACACTGAAGCTTTCTTT

v_call: TRBV24-1
d_call: TRBD2
cdr3_length: 18
clone_size: -
j_call: TRBJ2-7
cdr3_aa: CATSDPGTSGSGSYEQYF
cdr3_nt: TGTGCCACCAGTGATCCAGGGACTAGCGGGAGTGGCTCCTACGAGCAGTACTTC

v_call: TRBV12-5
d_call: -
cdr3_length: 16
clone_size: -
j_call: TRBJ1-5
cdr3_aa: CASDLGSSASYQPQHF
cdr3_nt: TGTGCTAGTGATTTAGGGAGTTCCGCGTCCTATCAGCCCCAGCATTTT

v_call: TRBV6-4
d_call: TRBD2
cdr3_length: 16
clone_size: -
j_call: TRBJ2-1
cdr3_aa: CASSDEGAARGDEQFF
cdr3_nt: TGTGCCAGCAGTGACGAGGGCGCGGCCCGGGGGGATGAGCAGTTCTTC

v_call: TRBV14
d_call: -
cdr3_length: 17
clone_size: once
j_call: TRBJ1-1
cdr3_aa: CASSQDHGEKRNTEAFF
cdr3_nt: TGTGCCAGCAGCCAAGATCATGGCGAGAAGCGTAACACTGAAGCTTTCTTT

v_call: TRBV19
d_call: TRBD1
cdr3_length: 14
clone_size: -
j_call: TRBJ2-5
cdr3_aa: CASSTPDRVAAQYF
cdr3_nt: TGTGCCAGTAGTACTCCGGACAGGGTAGCGGCCCAGTACTTC

v_call: TRBV21-1
d_call: -
cdr3_length: 16
clone_size: -
j_call: TRBJ1-5
cdr3_aa: CASSPFQASSNQPQHF
cdr3_nt: TGTGCCAGCAGCCCCTTCCAGGCTTCGAGCAATCAGCCCCAGCATTTT

v_call: TRBV6-6
d_call: -
cdr3_length: 15
clone_size: -
j_call: TRBJ2-2
cdr3_aa: CASSRLGGGAGELFF
cdr3_nt: TGTGCCAGCAGCCGCCTAGGGGGAGGGGCCGGGGAGCTGTTTTTT

v_call: TRBV7-8
d_call: TRBD1
cdr3_length: 14
clone_size: few
j_call: TRBJ1-5
cdr3_aa: CASSPGTGHQPQHF
cdr3_nt: TGTGCCAGCAGCCCCGGGACAGGGCATCAGCCCCAGCATTTT

v_call: TRBV3-1/TRBV3-2
d_call: -
cdr3_length: 16
clone_size: -
j_call: TRBJ2-7
cdr3_aa: CASSQGSGANSYEQYF
cdr3_nt: TGTGCCAGCAGCCAAGGATCAGGGGCCAACTCCTACGAGCAGTACTTC

v_call: TRBV4-1
d_call: -
cdr3_length: 16
clone_size: -
j_call: TRBJ1-1
cdr3_aa: CASSQVFVEVGAEAFF
cdr3_nt: TGCGCCAGCAGCCAAGTTTTCGTTGAGGTTGGCGCTGAAGCTTTCTTT

v_call: TRBV29-1
d_call: -
cdr3_length: 13
clone_size: -
j_call: TRBJ2-6
cdr3_aa: CSAVSSGANVLTF
cdr3_nt: TGCAGCGCCGTCAGCTCTGGGGCCAACGTCCTGACTTTC

v_call: TRBV7-8
d_call: -
cdr3_length: 14
clone_size: -
j_call: TRBJ1-2
cdr3_aa: CASSLGGTHYGYTF
cdr3_nt: TGTGCCAGCAGCTTAGGAGGGACTCACTATGGCTACACCTTC

v_call: TRBV7-9
d_call: -
cdr3_length: 15
clone_size: -
j_call: TRBJ2-4
cdr3_aa: CASSLARATTDIQYF
cdr3_nt: TGTGCCAGCAGCTTAGCACGCGCAACCACGGACATTCAGTACTTC

v_call: TRBV28
d_call: -
cdr3_length: 15
clone_size: few
j_call: TRBJ1-5
cdr3_aa: CASRLPWGVNQPQHF
cdr3_nt: TGTGCCAGCAGGTTACCTTGGGGAGTAAATCAGCCCCAGCATTTT

v_call: TRBV19
d_call: TRBD2
cdr3_length: 15
clone_size: -
j_call: TRBJ2-7
cdr3_aa: CASSIQGLGLYEQYF
cdr3_nt: TGTGCCAGTAGTATCCAAGGACTAGGGCTCTACGAGCAGTACTTC